This T cell receptor (beta chain) was obtained from a study of vaccination effects on CD4 cells after COVID-19. Study-level information: Samples collected post-vaccine were obtained a median of 72 days after the second dose. Each well held some 2.2 million PBMC cultured with around 9.2 ug/ml peptides and 7.5 to 10 IU/ml IL-2.

About this clone: What it binds is unknown.

Following culture for around 10 days, CD4+ T cells were isolated. The person acquired a PCR-confirmed SARS-CoV-2 infection between March and December 2020. Two-dose BNT162b2 or mRNA-1273 vaccination was given to participants. Cultures got half-medium changes with IL-2 on days 3 and 7. Germline V gene data show CDR1 as MNHEY and CDR2 as SMNVEV (reference sequence). The V gene lost 3 bases and the J gene lost 10 bases, with 19 bases spanning the gap. The CDR3 runs 15 residues. TCRdb keeps only in-frame clones here, not all; method: immunoSEQ multiplex PCR. This sample has approximately 40,000 clones, with 76% found just once.

The TCR comes from a human donor who had a prior SARS-CoV-2 infection. The sequenced sample was CD4+ T cells from PBMCs cultured without peptide, obtained after COVID-19 vaccination. The genes are TRBV27 and TRBJ2-1; unclear D gene. CDR3 DNA sequence: TGTGCCAGCAGTTTCTCAGGCCCTCGGAGTGGAGAGCAGTTCTTC. The encoded protein is CASSFSGPRSGEQFF.